This T cell receptor (beta chain) was identified in a study of spatial heterogeneity in lung cancer. Study-level findings and limits: In blood, ubiquitous expanded tumor TCRs appeared more at resection than follow-up.

V was cut by 3 bases and J by 1 base, with 4 bases left in between. There are 12 residues in the CDR3. The germline V gene encodes CDR1 KGHSH and CDR2 LQKENI. Time point defined: sample taken at primary tumor resection. One entry per CDR3 protein, called by TCRdb with MiXCR from the 5' RACE reads. This table holds about 48,000 distinct CDR3 sequences, under 6% found once. This clonotype was seen many times. Antigen specificity is unknown. Sequences were derived from PBMCs, sampled at surgery. The J gene is TRBJ2-7, the V gene TRBV18; D is uncertain. This TCR derives from a male donor with early-stage non-small cell lung cancer. The CDR3 protein is CASSPRSYEQYF. Written as DNA, the CDR3 is TGTGCCAGCTCACCCCGTTCCTACGAGCAGTACTTC.